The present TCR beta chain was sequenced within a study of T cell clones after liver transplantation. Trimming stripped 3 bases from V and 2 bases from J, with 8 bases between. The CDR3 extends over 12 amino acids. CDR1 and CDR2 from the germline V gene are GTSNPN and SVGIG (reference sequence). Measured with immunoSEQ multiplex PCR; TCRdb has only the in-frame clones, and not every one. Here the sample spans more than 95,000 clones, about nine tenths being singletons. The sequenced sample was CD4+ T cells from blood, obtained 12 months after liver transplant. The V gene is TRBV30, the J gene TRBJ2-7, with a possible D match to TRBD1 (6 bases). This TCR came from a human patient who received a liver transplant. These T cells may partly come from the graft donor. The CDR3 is CAWRPGAYEQYF. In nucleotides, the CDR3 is TGTGCCTGGAGGCCAGGGGCCTACGAGCAGTACTTC.